This TCR beta chain was obtained from a study of blood T cell repertoires in COVID-19 (dated by TCRdb to 2018 to 2021). A note on the overall study: Samples from collaborators originated in the United States, Italy and Spain and spanned both the acute and convalescent phases of COVID-19. The samples were drawn from the first 160 participants of the ongoing ImmuneRACE study and from 1,254 subjects provided by 6 global collaborators. The prospective study material was composed of cDNA or gDNA derived from T cells, B-cell-depleted T cells, or PBMCs. Deeply sampled blood TCRbeta repertoires from subjects exposed to, actively infected with, or recovered from COVID-19 were included in the dataset. Sample metadata almost always included a de-identified subject ID, COVID-19 status, age in years and sex. Where HLA class I and class II types were available, the types were taken from metadata supplied by the sample provider, not from assay-based typing. A freely available public database, intended as a resource for researchers studying the immune response to SARS-CoV-2, is where the repertoires were released.

Broad study findings and their caveats: Clinical and demographic metadata were provided uncurated, with the amount varying by source and participant.

The collaborating institutions used their own protocols to collect whole blood in K2EDTA tubes. For TCRbeta analysis, collaborators shipped samples in one of three forms: frozen whole blood, isolated PBMCs, or DNA extracted from either of those sample types. Details on this clone: What antigen it recognizes has not been identified. Per-base qualities were not stored, and no clone one base away is much larger.

Trimming takes 6 bases off V and 3 bases off J; junction bases not matched to a gene: 9. From cysteine to phenylalanine, the CDR3 is 15 amino acids long. CDR3 DNA is the only sequence kept; it has 45 bases, read in frame from the first base. CDR1 and CDR2 are drawn from the germline V gene: MNHEY, SVGAGI. The immunoSEQ Assay, a bias-controlled multiplex PCR, was used to amplify TCRbeta CDR3 regions from genomic DNA. For the original study's pipeline: Nucleated cell counts per sample were estimated from amplification of reference gene primers within the assay. Sequence reads were collapsed and filtered to measure the absolute abundance of every unique TCRbeta CDR3 rearrangement. For each sample, productive Simpson clonality was calculated by taking the square root of Simpson's diversity index across productive rearrangements. Sourced from immuneACCESS, this table was stored by TCRdb with only in-frame sequences that have V and J called. A share of the clones is absent; for the studies checked, an unresolved V gene accounts for under half, and the remainder has no known explanation. V and J calls plus clone size are reproduced from that table; the DNA served to infer D and trimming. This sample has tens of thousands of clones in its table, and approximately 90% of those were observed once. The ten top clones hold almost 4% of the sample.

This TCR was sampled from a man between 65 and 80 years old with active COVID-19. The sample taken for sequencing was peripheral blood. This sequence uses TRBV6-5 and TRBJ2-3; 7 central bases correspond to TRBD1. The CDR3 is CASRRNPGGTDTQYF. The DNA sequence follows: TGTGCCAGCAGGCGGAACCCAGGGGGTACAGATACGCAGTATTTT.